Listed below are T cell receptor beta chains from one sample, sequenced in a study of pediatric ulcerative colitis. Using immunoSEQ multiplex PCR, the repertoire was profiled, and TCRdb retains in-frame clones only, with some absent. The table includes 5,000 or so clones, about 90% detected once. Sequenced material: blood. The receptors derive from a girl under 18 who was a control in a study of pediatric ulcerative colitis. Both conserved end residues are part of each CDR3. Each record gives: CDR3 DNA, CDR3 protein, clone size, J gene, V gene, D gene. D genes are given only for firm matches. Rows give clone size only sometimes, using once, few, many, or a class for an expanded clone.

TGTGCCATCAGTGAGTCAGTATCCTACGAGCAGTACTTC CAISESVSYEQYF NA TRBJ2-7 TRBV10-3 NA
TGCGCCAGCAGCCAACCTAGCGGGAGGGCCTCGGTGGGGGCCAACGTCCTGACTTTC CASSQPSGRASVGANVLTF once TRBJ2-6 TRBV4-1 TRBD2
TGCGCCAGCAGCTTGGGGACGGGAGGGTACGAGCAGTACTTC CASSLGTGGYEQYF NA TRBJ2-7 TRBV5-1 TRBD2
TGCGCCAGCAGCCAAGATGGGGAACCAGGGGGTAATGAGCAGTTCTTC CASSQDGEPGGNEQFF NA TRBJ2-1 TRBV4-1 TRBD1
TGTGCCAGCAGCCCATCGGAGGGGAATCAGCCCCAGCATTTT CASSPSEGNQPQHF NA TRBJ1-5 TRBV7-9 NA
TGTGCCACCAGCAGAGATAACGTCCCTCAGCCCCAGCATTTT CATSRDNVPQPQHF NA TRBJ1-5 TRBV15 NA
TGTGCCAGCAGTCCCAGACAGGGACGGTACAATGAGCAGTTCTTC CASSPRQGRYNEQFF NA TRBJ2-1 TRBV28 TRBD1
TGTGCCAGCAGCTTAGTCGTGGGAGACGAAGCTTTCTTT CASSLVVGDEAFF NA TRBJ1-1 TRBV11-1 NA
TGTGCCAGCAGCTTGTACAGGGCCCCCTCTGGAAACACCATATATTTT CASSLYRAPSGNTIYF NA TRBJ1-3 TRBV11-2 NA
TGTGCCAGCAGCATAATAGCGGGACCCACAGATACGCAGTATTTT CASSIIAGPTDTQYF once TRBJ2-3 TRBV7-8 TRBD2
TGTGCCAGCAGCTTACTAGCGGGGGCTTCTAGCACAGATACGCAGTATTTT CASSLLAGASSTDTQYF NA TRBJ2-3 TRBV7-2 TRBD2
TGTGCCAGCAGCGCCGACGGAAGCTCCTACAATGAGCAGTTCTTC CASSADGSSYNEQFF NA TRBJ2-1 TRBV11-3 NA
TGCGCCAGCAGCTTGATGTCGAACACTGAAGCTTTCTTT CASSLMSNTEAFF NA TRBJ1-1 TRBV5-1 NA
TGTGCAAGTCGGTGGGACAGCAATCAGCCCCAGCATTTT CASRWDSNQPQHF NA TRBJ1-5 TRBV12-2 NA
TGCAGCGTTGAAGCGAAGTACACTGAAGCTTTCTTT CSVEAKYTEAFF NA TRBJ1-1 TRBV29-1 NA
TGTGCCAGCAGTTACCAAGCAGGGGCTAATGAAAAACTGTTTTTT CASSYQAGANEKLFF NA TRBJ1-4 TRBV6-5 NA
TGCGCCAGCAGCTCTCCTGGATCCCTTAACGGTGAGCAGTTCTTC CASSSPGSLNGEQFF NA TRBJ2-1 TRBV5-1 NA
TGCGCCAGCAGCTTGGGTGCAAATGAAAAACTGTTTTTT CASSLGANEKLFF NA TRBJ1-4 TRBV5-1 NA
TGTGCCAGCAGCTTCCGGGACGCCCTTCAGGGGGCTTTCTTT CASSFRDALQGAFF NA TRBJ1-1 TRBV5-8 NA
TGTGCCAGCAGCTTTTTGGACAGGACTAATGAAAAACTGTTTTTT CASSFLDRTNEKLFF NA TRBJ1-4 TRBV5-6 TRBD1
TGTGCCAGCTCACCACCACAGGGCACTCTCTACGAGCAGTACTTC CASSPPQGTLYEQYF NA TRBJ2-7 TRBV18 NA
TGTGCCAGTAGTATAGATCCGAACACTGAAGCTTTCTTT CASSIDPNTEAFF NA TRBJ1-1 TRBV19 NA
TGTGCCAGCACCCCAGGGGGAAAAGGCAATCAGCCCCAGCATTTT CASTPGGKGNQPQHF NA TRBJ1-5 TRBV6-5 TRBD1
TGTGCCAGCAGCCCGAAACCGAGCGGGAGTCGGTACAATGAGCAGTTCTTC CASSPKPSGSRYNEQFF NA TRBJ2-1 TRBV7-9 TRBD2
TGTGCCAGTACCCCGACAGGGGGCAGCTATGGCTACACCTTC CASTPTGGSYGYTF NA TRBJ1-2 TRBV19 TRBD1
TGTGCCATCAGTGAGTCCCCCATGAATGAGCAGTTCTTC CAISESPMNEQFF NA TRBJ2-1 TRBV10-3 NA
TGCGCCAGCAGCCAAGGAGCCTCCCTAGCGGGAGTCGTCTCCTACAATGAGCAGTTCTTC CASSQGASLAGVVSYNEQFF NA TRBJ2-1 TRBV4-1 TRBD2
TGTGCCAGCAGTTTAGGGGGGGCGGGGGGCTACACCTTC CASSLGGAGGYTF NA TRBJ1-2 TRBV27 NA
TGTGCCAGCAGTTACGGGACTAGCGCTTACAATGAGCAGTTCTTC CASSYGTSAYNEQFF NA TRBJ2-1 TRBV5-4 TRBD2
TGCGCCAGCAGCGCGGGGGAGTATGAGCAGTTCTTC CASSAGEYEQFF NA TRBJ2-1 TRBV5-1 TRBD2
TGTGCCAGTAGTCCGGGACGACAAAGCAATGAGCAGTTCTTC CASSPGRQSNEQFF NA TRBJ2-1 TRBV19 NA
TGTGCCAGCTCACCCCCGCGATCCACCCTTCACAATGAGCAGTTCTTC CASSPPRSTLHNEQFF NA TRBJ2-1 TRBV18 NA
TGTGCCAGCAGGCCAACAGGGACCACCTTGAAGCTGTTTTTT CASRPTGTTLKLFF NA TRBJ2-2 TRBV6-5 NA
TGTGCCAGCATTACTTCCCGCGGTCAGCCCCAGCATTTT CASITSRGQPQHF few TRBJ1-5 TRBV28 NA
TGTGCCAGCAGTTTTGAGAGCAATCAGCCCCAGCATTTT CASSFESNQPQHF once TRBJ1-5 TRBV28 NA
TGCAGTACCGGGGGGCGTAATGAAGCTTTCTTT CSTGGRNEAFF few TRBJ1-1 TRBV20-1 NA
TGCAGCGTCTACCGGACAGAAAACACTGAAGCTTTCTTT CSVYRTENTEAFF NA TRBJ1-1 TRBV29-1 NA
TGCGCCAGCAGCCAACGGGTAGGGGTGAACACTGAAGCTTTCTTT CASSQRVGVNTEAFF NA TRBJ1-1 TRBV4-3 NA
TGTGCCAGTAGCCCAGGGGACACCTCCAATCAGCCCCAGCATTTT CASSPGDTSNQPQHF NA TRBJ1-5 TRBV19 NA
TGTGCCAGCAGCGAAGGGGACCGGGCCACTGAAGCTTTCTTT CASSEGDRATEAFF NA TRBJ1-1 TRBV9 NA
TGTGCCAGCAGTTTGTTTTCCGGGAGAAGGGATGGCTACACCTTC CASSLFSGRRDGYTF NA TRBJ1-2 TRBV6-5 NA
TGTGCCAGCAGCGTGATGACAGGGGACTCCTACAATGAGCAGTTCTTC CASSVMTGDSYNEQFF NA TRBJ2-1 TRBV9 TRBD1
TGTGCCAGCAACAGCCGCGCCGGGACAGGGCATGGCTACACCTTC CASNSRAGTGHGYTF few TRBJ1-2 TRBV6-5 TRBD1
TGTGCCAGTAATCCTACTAGCGGGAACAATGAGCAGTTCTTC CASNPTSGNNEQFF NA TRBJ2-1 TRBV19 TRBD2